This paragraph reports one T cell receptor beta chain. This sample was taken from a study of blood T cell repertoires in COVID-19. Only in-frame clones appear in the TCRdb table, and some are missing; sequencing was by immunoSEQ multiplex PCR. The sample contains under 150,000 clones, roughly four fifths of which appear only once. The source is a man aged 40-55 years with acute COVID-19. Sequencing used PBMCs or T cells enriched from blood (not recorded which).

The CDR3 loop reads CASRPQGGSSYEQYF. The DNA of the CDR3 is TGTGCCAGCAGACCACAGGGGGGGAGCTCCTACGAGCAGTACTTC. This rearrangement joins TRBV6-8 to TRBJ2-7; possibly TRBD1 for D (8 bases). Germline V gene sequence: CDR1 MNHGY, CDR2 SAAAGT. The CDR3 sequence is 15 residues long. Trimming left V 6 bases short and J 0 bases short, with 15 bases between.